These T cell receptor beta chains were read from a single sample in a study of T cell responses to AZD1222 COVID-19 vaccine. Profiled with immunoSEQ multiplex PCR; TCRdb holds only in-frame clones, not every one. This sample has about 120,000 clones, with approximately 86% found just once. This sample comprised peripheral blood, obtained on day 0 of AZD1222 vaccination. Receptor source: an adult in good health. CDR3s include the opening cysteine and the closing phenylalanine or tryptophan. The D gene is left open where the match is weak. The size field is filled for only some rows; it gives once, few, many or a size class.

.	TRBV18	TRBD1	TRBJ1-2	TGTGCCAGCTCACCAGGGGCAGGGGGCGTTGGTGGCTACACCTTC	CASSPGAGGVGGYTF
.	TRBV25-1	TRBD1	TRBJ1-5	TGTGCCAGCAGCCAAGGACAGGGACAGCCCCAGCATTTT	CASSQGQGQPQHF
once	TRBV9	.	TRBJ1-5	TGTGCCAGCAGCGTAGGTGGTGGGCAGAATCAGCCCCAGCATTTT	CASSVGGGQNQPQHF
.	TRBV5-6	.	TRBJ2-7	TGTGCCAGCAGCTCCTGCGAGACAGGTAACCCTTACGAGCAGTACTTC	CASSSCETGNPYEQYF
.	TRBV7-2	.	TRBJ1-4	TGTGCCAGCAGCTTAGTCCCGCAGGGTGTGGCTGCTAATGAAAAACTGTTTTTT	CASSLVPQGVAANEKLFF
.	TRBV5-6	.	TRBJ1-3	TGTGCCAGCAGCCGGGGTGAAAACACCATATATTTT	CASSRGENTIYF
.	TRBV24-1	.	TRBJ1-3	TGTGCCACCAGTGACCCCCCGGGTCCCTCTGGAAACACCATATATTTT	CATSDPPGPSGNTIYF
.	TRBV12-5	.	TRBJ2-1	TGTGCTAGTGGTTTGGTGGAGGAGCAGTTCTTC	CASGLVEEQFF
few	TRBV4-3	.	TRBJ1-2	TGCGCCAGCAGCCAGGCACGAGGGAAGACTAACTATGGCTACACCTTC	CASSQARGKTNYGYTF
.	TRBV27	.	TRBJ2-7	TGTGCCAGCACCAAAAAGGGAGGTTACGAGCAGTACTTC	CASTKKGGYEQYF
.	TRBV11-3	.	TRBJ2-7	TGTGCCAGCAGCAAGGGGGTCTCCTACGAGCAGTACTTC	CASSKGVSYEQYF
.	TRBV9	.	TRBJ2-5	TGTGCCAGCAGCGAAGGAGGGGGAGTTCAAGAGACCCAGTACTTC	CASSEGGGVQETQYF
.	TRBV2	.	TRBJ1-6	TGTGCCAGCAACCTGGACAGATTTTCACCCCTCCACTTT	CASNLDRFSPLHF
.	TRBV15	.	TRBJ2-1	TGTGCCACCAGCAGAGATGGAGTGGGGCGCAATGAGCAGTTCTTC	CATSRDGVGRNEQFF
.	TRBV6-6	TRBD1	TRBJ1-1	TGTGCCAGCAGTTACCCGAATGACAGGGGCACTGAAGCTTTCTTT	CASSYPNDRGTEAFF
.	TRBV5-1	TRBD1	TRBJ1-4	TGCGCCAGCAGCGACAGGACAGGAAATAATGAAAAACTGTTTTTT	CASSDRTGNNEKLFF
.	TRBV19	.	TRBJ1-2	TGTGCCACCGCGGGGGTCTTGGACTATGGCTACACCTTC	CATAGVLDYGYTF
.	TRBV11-1	TRBD1	TRBJ1-1	TGTGCCAGCAGCAGTGGACAGGGCTACACTGAAGCTTTCTTT	CASSSGQGYTEAFF
.	TRBV27	TRBD1	TRBJ2-1	TGTGCCAGCCGAGACACAGGGGTCCTAGTGCAGTTCTTC	CASRDTGVLVQFF
.	TRBV5-1	TRBD1	TRBJ1-6	TGCGCCAGCAGCTTACAGACAGGGGACTCACCCCTCCACTTT	CASSLQTGDSPLHF
once	TRBV13	.	TRBJ2-7	TGTGCCAGCAGCTTAGCCATCAGAGCCTACGAGCAGTACTTC	CASSLAIRAYEQYF
.	TRBV18	.	TRBJ2-7	TGTGCCAGCTCGCCACAACAAAGTTCCGAGCAGTACTTC	CASSPQQSSEQYF
.	TRBV28	.	TRBJ1-6	TGTGCCAGCAGTCCTAGCTCCTATAATTCACCCCTCCACTTT	CASSPSSYNSPLHF
.	TRBV12-2	.	TRBJ1-5	TGTGCAAGTCGCTTAAGGAACAGGGAACGAAATCAGCCCCAGCATTTT	CASRLRNRERNQPQHF
.	TRBV7-9	.	TRBJ2-3	TGTGCCAGCAGCTTAGAAGGGGGCACAGATACGCAGTATTTT	CASSLEGGTDTQYF
once	TRBV7-9	TRBD1	TRBJ1-2	TGTGCCAGCAGCTTAGCTGCAGGGGGAACCTATAGCTACACCTTC	CASSLAAGGTYSYTF
.	TRBV18	TRBD2	TRBJ2-7	TGTGCCAGCTCACTAAGACTAGCGGGGAGCTCCTACGAGCAGTACTTC	CASSLRLAGSSYEQYF
.	TRBV5-6	TRBD2	TRBJ2-3	TGTGCCAGCAGCTTGGCCGTCTGGCGGGGGATCACAGATACGCAGTATTTT	CASSLAVWRGITDTQYF
.	TRBV7-9	TRBD1	TRBJ1-1	TGTGCCAGCAGCTTAGTGGCAGGGGGGGACACTGAAGCTTTCTTT	CASSLVAGGDTEAFF
once	TRBV7-2	TRBD2	TRBJ2-7	TGTGCCAGCAGCCCAGGGACTAGCGGGGGGGCCGGTCGCCCCTACGAGCAGTACTTC	CASSPGTSGGAGRPYEQYF
.	TRBV4-3	TRBD2	TRBJ2-7	TGCGCCAGCAGCCAAACACTAGCGGATTACGAGCAGTACTTC	CASSQTLADYEQYF
once	TRBV6-2/TRBV6-3	TRBD1	TRBJ2-2	TGTGCCAGCAGTTACCTAAGAGGGGGCCCGAACACCGGGGAGCTGTTTTTT	CASSYLRGGPNTGELFF
few	TRBV4-3	TRBD1	TRBJ2-1	TGCGCCAGCAGCAGCGGCCCCGTTACAGGGGGCTCAAATGAGCAGTTCTTC	CASSSGPVTGGSNEQFF
.	TRBV28	TRBD1	TRBJ1-2	TGTGCCAGCAGTTTATGCTGGACAGGGGCCTATGGCTACACCTTC	CASSLCWTGAYGYTF
.	TRBV24-1	TRBD2	TRBJ2-3	TGTGCCACCCGCGGGGGGGCAGGAGATACGCAGTATTTT	CATRGGAGDTQYF
.	TRBV5-4	.	TRBJ1-2	TGTGCCAGCAGCTTGTGGGGGGGGTCCTATGGCTACACCTTC	CASSLWGGSYGYTF
.	TRBV6-5	TRBD1	TRBJ2-2	TGTGCCAGTCGGGGGACAGGGGAAACCGGGGAGCTGTTTTTT	CASRGTGETGELFF
.	TRBV2	.	TRBJ2-3	TGTGCCAGCAGTGGGGGCCAGGCAGATACGCAGTATTTT	CASSGGQADTQYF
.	TRBV7-3	.	TRBJ2-1	TGTGCCAGCAGCTTAAGGCCTCTGAGCTCCTACAATGAGCAGTTCTTC	CASSLRPLSSYNEQFF
.	TRBV29-1	.	TRBJ2-7	TGCAGCGTTTCGTCCCTTGGCGGTCGGAGGGCCTACGAGCAGTACTTC	CSVSSLGGRRAYEQYF
.	TRBV6-2/TRBV6-3	.	TRBJ2-7	TGTGCCAGCAGTTACTTGGGGGTCGGATCCTACGAGCAGTACTTC	CASSYLGVGSYEQYF